A single sample is the source of the 29 T cell receptor beta chains below, sequenced in a study of T cells in tuberculosis. Only in-frame clones appear in the TCRdb table, and some are missing; sequencing was by immunoSEQ multiplex PCR. The top ten clones hold 5.5% to 8% of a sample with 29,000 or so clones, 90% to 95% of them seen once. Time point specified: new active TB diagnosis, blood taken before or within 7 days of starting treatment. The sequencing used PBMCs, collected at tuberculosis diagnosis. These receptors originate from an adult with tuberculosis.

The chain combines TRBV7-3 with TRBJ1-2, with D possibly TRBD1 on 6 matching bases. V was pared by 5 bases and J by 3 bases, with 16 bases between. The CDR3 has 15 residues. Germline CDR1 is SGHTA and CDR2 is FQGTGA. CDR3 DNA sequence: TGTGCCAGCAGCCCTAAGGGGGGGGCTGACTATGGCTACACCTTC. This sequence encodes CASSPKGGADYGYTF.

V is TRBV4-3 and J is TRBJ2-7; 7 bases align to TRBD2. The CDR3 sequence is 15 residues long. CDR1 and CDR2 from the germline V gene are LGHNA and YSLEER. Trimming at V came to 0 bases and at J to 1 base, leaving 3 bases not matched to a gene. The CDR3 protein is CASSQDREGSYEQYF. The CDR3 coding sequence is TGCGCCAGCAGCCAAGATAGGGAGGGATCCTACGAGCAGTACTTC.

This clone was seen just once. The chain uses TRBV19 and TRBJ1-1; 9 nucleotides agree with TRBD1. The CDR3 has 16 residues. Trimming removed 5 bases from V and 7 bases from J; junction bases left unmatched: 14. Looked up from germline, CDR1 is LNHDA and CDR2 is SQIVND (reference sequence). CDR3 amino acids: CASSSPDRGGFGEAFF. The CDR3 bases are TGTGCCAGTAGTTCCCCGGACAGGGGAGGTTTCGGTGAAGCTTTCTTT.

The gene calls are TRBV4-3 and TRBJ2-3; TRBD2 aligns across 9 bases. Looked up from germline, CDR1 is LGHNA and CDR2 is YSLEER. The CDR3 extends over 18 amino acids. Trimming cost V 0 bases and J 3 bases; bases outside gene matches: 10. The CDR3 bases are TGCGCCAGCAGCCAAGATTTGAGCGGGGGGATGAGGACAGATACGCAGTATTTT. The encoded protein is CASSQDLSGGMRTDTQYF.

This clone is a singleton in its sample. This chain connects TRBV10-1 to TRBJ2-7, with 8 bases fitting TRBD1. Trimming took 2 bases from V and 4 from J; bases not matched to a gene: 7. The CDR3 totals 15 residues. The germline V gene has CDR1 WNHNN and CDR2 SYGVQD (reference sequence). The CDR3 nucleotides read TGCGCCAGCAGTGAGGCAGGGGGCGCGGGTTACGAGCAGTACTTC. This codes for CASSEAGGAGYEQYF.

The chain combines TRBV5-5 with TRBJ1-5; 9 nucleotides match TRBD1. The CDR3 runs to 15 residues. Germline V gives CDR1 SGHKS, CDR2 YYEKEE (reference sequence). V lost 4 bases and J lost 2; bases outside the gene matches: 4. CDR3 sequence reads: CASSPGQGGNQPQHF. The CDR3, as DNA: TGTGCCAGCAGCCCGGGACAGGGTGGCAATCAGCCCCAGCATTTT.

This clone was found once. The chain couples TRBV4-1 to TRBJ1-1, with TRBD1 identical over 9 bases. Trimming cost V 1 base and J 3 bases; bases outside gene matches: 9. Germline lookup yields CDR1 MGHRA and CDR2 YSYEKL. The CDR3 has 17 amino acids. CDR3 amino acids: CASSQAGQGSWDTEAFF. CDR3 DNA: TGCGCCAGCAGCCAAGCCGGACAGGGGAGTTGGGACACTGAAGCTTTCTTT.

This rearrangement joins TRBV5-1 to TRBJ1-1; TRBD1 aligns across 7 bases. The CDR3 totals 13 residues. Germline V CDR1 and CDR2: SGHRS, YFSETQ. V shed 4 bases and J 4 bases; nucleotides not matched to a gene: 4. The DNA for the CDR3 is TGCGCCAGCAGCGAAACAGGGGTCACTGAAGCTTTCTTT. As protein: CASSETGVTEAFF.

The CDR3 DNA is TGCGCCAGCAGCCAAGGAATAGCGGGGGGATACGAGCAGTACTTC. It translates to CASSQGIAGGYEQYF. The genes are TRBV4-1 and TRBJ2-7, with 10 bases matching TRBD2. The germline V gene has CDR1 MGHRA and CDR2 YSYEKL. V lost 1 base, J lost 4 bases, and 4 bases stayed unmatched. The CDR3 contains 15 residues.

This chain links TRBV4-1 with TRBJ1-1; TRBD1 aligns across 8 bases. This CDR3 spans 14 amino acids. Germline CDR1 is MGHRA and CDR2 is YSYEKL. Trimming removed 3 bases from V and 3 bases from J; junction bases left unmatched: 3. The CDR3 sequence: CASSHKQGDTEAFF. In DNA form, the CDR3 reads TGCGCCAGCAGCCACAAACAGGGGGACACTGAAGCTTTCTTT.

The rearrangement uses TRBV7-2 and TRBJ2-7, with D tentatively TRBD1 (6 bases). CDR3 length: 13 residues. V lost 2 bases and J lost 7, with 12 bases in between. Germline V CDR1 and CDR2: SGHTA, FQGNSA. This chain's CDR3 is CASSLNRADEQYF. The CDR3 DNA reads as TGTGCCAGCAGCTTAAACAGGGCGGATGAGCAGTACTTC. The full variable domain, its missing parts supplied by reference TRBV7-2 and TRBJ2-7, is GAGVSQSPSNKVTEKGKDVELRCDPISGHTALYWYRQSLGQGLEFLIYFQGNSAPDKSGLPSDRFSAERTGGSVSTLTIQRTQQEDSAVYLCASSLNRADEQYFGPGTRLTVT.

The chain joins TRBV19 to TRBJ1-5, with D unclear. V was clipped by 1 base and J by 3 bases, with 10 bases between them. CDR3 length: 15 amino acids. Germline V lookup: CDR1 LNHDA, CDR2 SQIVND (reference sequence). The DNA for the CDR3 is TGTGCCAGTAGTATAGGTGACACATCCAATCAGCCCCAGCATTTT. Encoded protein: CASSIGDTSNQPQHF.

Only one count was recorded for this clone. CDR3 protein: CASSLRGLDHNEQFF. The CDR3 coding sequence is TGCGCCAGCAGCTTGCGTGGACTAGACCACAATGAGCAGTTCTTC. The gene calls are TRBV5-1 and TRBJ2-1; the match to TRBD2 covers 7 bases. This CDR3 spans 15 amino acids. Unmatched junction bases numbered 6, after V lost 1 base and J lost 5 bases. Germline V CDR1 and CDR2: SGHRS, YFSETQ.

This sequence joins TRBV28 and TRBJ2-7, with D possibly TRBD1 on 6 matching bases. This CDR3 region has 14 residues. The V gene's germline CDR1 is MDHEN and CDR2 SYDVKM. Trimming stripped 6 bases from V and 6 bases from J, with 18 bases between. Here the CDR3 reads CASRLGGGLSEQYF. The CDR3 DNA is TGTGCCAGCAGGCTAGGGGGTGGGTTAAGCGAGCAGTACTTC.

V usage is TRBV11-2 and J usage is TRBJ1-1; D is perhaps TRBD1 (6 bases). Germline-derived CDR1 and CDR2 are SGHAT and FQNNGV. The CDR3 totals 14 residues. Trimming took 2 bases from V and 1 from J, leaving 8 bases between them. The CDR3 coding sequence is TGTGCCAGCAGCTTACAGGGGAAGAACACTGAAGCTTTCTTT. It translates to CASSLQGKNTEAFF.

The V and J genes are TRBV11-2 and TRBJ2-5, with 13 bases matching TRBD2. V shed 5 bases, J shed 5 bases, and the junction held 5 bases outside the gene matches. Germline assignment: CDR1 SGHAT and CDR2 FQNNGV. CDR3 length equals 15 residues. The CDR3 here is CASSPGTSGDETQYF. DNA for the CDR3: TGTGCCAGCAGCCCCGGGACTAGCGGGGATGAGACCCAGTACTTC.

The chain is built from TRBV30 and TRBJ2-3; 9 nucleotides align to TRBD1. V was pared by 0 bases and J by 2 bases, with 6 bases of the junction left unmatched. Per the germline V gene, CDR1 is GTSNPN and CDR2 is SVGIG (reference sequence). CDR3 size: 16 residues. In DNA, the CDR3 is TGTGCCTGGAGTGTCGGGACAGGGAAACTCACAGATACGCAGTATTTT. It yields the protein CAWSVGTGKLTDTQYF.

The chain carries TRBV19 and TRBJ2-1; TRBD1 matches 9 bases. CDR1 is LNHDA and CDR2 is SQIVND in the germline V gene (reference sequence). The CDR3 contains 15 residues. Trimming at V came to 5 bases and at J to 3 bases, leaving 5 bases not matched to a gene. The CDR3 spells CASSEDRGIYNEQFF. CDR3 in DNA: TGTGCCAGTAGTGAAGACAGGGGGATCTACAATGAGCAGTTCTTC.

This sequence joins TRBV5-1 and TRBJ1-2, with 10 nucleotides matching TRBD1. The CDR3 is made up of 17 amino acids. The J segment lost 4 bases and the V segment lost 4 bases, leaving 13 bases of the junction unmatched. CDR1 SGHRS and CDR2 YFSETQ come from the germline V gene. The CDR3 coding sequence is TGCGCCAGCAGCCTGTTGACAGGGGGCCCCTCCTTCTATGGCTACACCTTC. It codes for CASSLLTGGPSFYGYTF.

V is TRBV18 and J is TRBJ2-7, with TRBD1 identical over 10 bases. From germline, CDR1 is KGHSH and CDR2 LQKENI. Losses at the gene ends were 3 bases for V and 2 bases for J; bases not matched to a gene: 10. The CDR3 covers 17 residues. CDR3 loop: CASSPPLSGQGAYEQYF. CDR3 bases: TGTGCCAGCTCACCCCCACTCTCAGGACAGGGGGCCTACGAGCAGTACTTC.

This clone came up once. This chain joins TRBV7-2 and TRBJ2-2; TRBD2 aligns across 8 bases. V was clipped by 4 bases and J by 1 base; unmatched bases: 5. The CDR3 is 16 amino acids. Germline values: CDR1 SGHTA, CDR2 FQGNSA. The DNA for the CDR3 is TGTGCCAGCAGCTCCTCCGGGACTAGGAACACCGGGGAGCTGTTTTTT. As protein: CASSSSGTRNTGELFF.

By share, this clone counts as medium-sized (0.01 to 0.1%). CDR3 nucleotide sequence: TGTGCCAGCAGTTTATTACAGGGGGGCACTGAAGCTTTCTTT. This codes for CASSLLQGGTEAFF. This sequence joins TRBV27 and TRBJ1-1, with 8 bases fitting TRBD1. Trimming removed 1 base from V and 4 bases from J; junction bases left unmatched: 2. CDR3 length: 14 residues. The germline V gene has CDR1 MNHEY and CDR2 SMNVEV (reference sequence).

This clone was counted only a few times. The chain links TRBV4-3 to TRBJ2-1; D is possibly TRBD1 (5 bases). This CDR3 contains 17 residues. Germline V gives CDR1 LGHNA, CDR2 YSLEER. Trimming took 0 bases from V and 10 from J, leaving 22 bases between them. The CDR3 DNA reads TGCGCCAGCAGCCAAGATCAGGAGCAGGGTTTTGCCCCGGAGCAGTTCTTC. Its protein is CASSQDQEQGFAPEQFF.

This clone has just one count. V gene TRBV11-2 combines with J gene TRBJ2-1; 8 bases agree with TRBD2. In germline, CDR1 is SGHAT, CDR2 FQNNGV. The CDR3 is 15 residues long. Trimming removed 0 bases from V and 4 bases from J; junction bases left unmatched: 2. CDR3 sequence reads: CASSLDRGGYNEQFF. CDR3 sequence (DNA): TGTGCCAGCAGCTTAGACCGGGGGGGTTACAATGAGCAGTTCTTC.

The chain carries TRBV19 and TRBJ2-7, with D perhaps TRBD1 (5 bases). The CDR3 length is 15 residues. The germline V and J ends were trimmed by 1 base and 4 bases, with 14 bases remaining between them. Germline V gene lookup returns CDR1 LNHDA and CDR2 SQIVND (reference sequence). CDR3 residues: CASSIADSPSYEQYF. In nucleotides, the CDR3 is TGTGCCAGTAGTATAGCAGACAGTCCCTCATACGAGCAGTACTTC.

The V and J genes are TRBV30 and TRBJ1-2, with 7 bases fitting TRBD1. Germline-derived CDR1 and CDR2 are GTSNPN and SVGIG (reference sequence). V shed 7 bases, J shed 2 bases, and the junction held 4 bases outside the gene matches. CDR3 size: 12 residues. DNA of the CDR3: TGTGCCTACCCAGGGGGGAACTATGGCTACACCTTC. It yields the protein CAYPGGNYGYTF.

This sequence joins TRBV7-8 and TRBJ2-7; TRBD2 matches 7 bases. This CDR3 is built from 14 residues. The J segment lost 0 bases and the V segment lost 4 bases, leaving 3 bases of the junction unmatched. Germline V gene sequence: CDR1 SGHVS, CDR2 FQNEAQ. CDR3 nucleotide sequence: TGTGCCAGCAGCTATTCTAGCGGCTCCTACGAGCAGTACTTC. This encodes CASSYSSGSYEQYF.

This chain links TRBV11-2 with TRBJ1-1; 9 nucleotides agree with TRBD1. Germline values: CDR1 SGHAT, CDR2 FQNNGV. The CDR3 is made up of 16 amino acids. Unmatched junction bases numbered 7, after V lost 5 bases and J lost 0 bases. CDR3 sequence reads: CASSVRDREMNTEAFF. For the CDR3, the DNA is TGTGCCAGCAGCGTAAGGGACAGGGAGATGAACACTGAAGCTTTCTTT.

Only one count was recorded for this clone. V gene TRBV28 combines with J gene TRBJ2-7; TRBD2 is a possible D gene (6 bases). Germline V gene sequence: CDR1 MDHEN, CDR2 SYDVKM. The CDR3 contains 16 residues. V shed 7 bases and J shed 12 bases, with 31 bases lying between them. The CDR3 nucleotides read TGTGCCAGCACCCCGGGGCGGGGCGGCGAGCCTTCTAGGGCGTACTTC. It is translated as CASTPGRGGEPSRAYF. The variable domain in full, with the rest retrieved from reference TRBV28 and TRBJ2-7, is DVKVTQSSRYLVKRTGEKVFLECVQDMDHENMFWYRQDPGLGLRLIYFSYDVKMKEKGDIPEGYSVSREKKERFSLILESASTNQTSMYLCASTPGRGGEPSRAYFGPGTRLTVT.